This T cell receptor beta chain was sequenced in a study of T cells in Graves' hyperthyroidism and ophthalmopathy. Overall study context: The authors collected peripheral blood at initial diagnosis, before any treatment.

TCR beta CDR3 sequences were amplified from RNA transcripts. With the HTBI primer set, the TCR CDR3 went through a first round of RT-PCR. TCRdb redid the calling of the multiplex PCR reads with MiXCR, one entry per CDR3 protein. The sample has hundreds of thousands of distinct CDR3 sequences; 20% to 25% are singletons. The CDR3 has 12 residues. Germline CDR1 reads GTSNPN; CDR2 reads SVGIG (reference sequence). The V gene lost 1 base and the J gene lost 8 bases, with 11 bases spanning the gap. No ophthalmopathy progression within 18 months constituted stable Graves' hyperthyroidism. Patients aged 18 to 65 had newly diagnosed hyperthyroidism lasting under 2 months.

This TCR came from a man aged 50 to 59 with Graves' hyperthyroidism. Sample: blood. The V and J genes are TRBV30 and TRBJ1-2; D gene ambiguous. The CDR3 protein is CAWSASGKGYTF. The CDR3 DNA follows: TGTGCCTGGAGTGCAAGTGGAAAAGGCTACACCTTC.